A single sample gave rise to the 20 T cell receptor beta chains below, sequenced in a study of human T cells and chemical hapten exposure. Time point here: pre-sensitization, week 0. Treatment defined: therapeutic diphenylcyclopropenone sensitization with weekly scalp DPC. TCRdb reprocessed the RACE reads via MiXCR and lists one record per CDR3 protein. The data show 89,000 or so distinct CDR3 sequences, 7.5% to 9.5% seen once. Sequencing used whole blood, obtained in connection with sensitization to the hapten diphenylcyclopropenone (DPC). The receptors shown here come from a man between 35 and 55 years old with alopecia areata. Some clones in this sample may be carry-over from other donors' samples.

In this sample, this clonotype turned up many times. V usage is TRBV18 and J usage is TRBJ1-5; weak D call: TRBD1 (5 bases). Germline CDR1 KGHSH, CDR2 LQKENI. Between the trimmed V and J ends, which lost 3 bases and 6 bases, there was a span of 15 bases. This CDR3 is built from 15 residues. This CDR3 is CASSPGETAVQPQHF. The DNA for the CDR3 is TGTGCCAGCTCACCGGGGGAGACAGCCGTTCAGCCCCAGCATTTT.

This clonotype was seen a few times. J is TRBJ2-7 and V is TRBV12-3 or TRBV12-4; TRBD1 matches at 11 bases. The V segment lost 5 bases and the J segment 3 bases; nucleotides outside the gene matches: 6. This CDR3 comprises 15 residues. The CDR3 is CASSSPGQGVYEQYF. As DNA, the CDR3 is TGTGCCAGCAGTAGTCCGGGACAGGGGGTCTACGAGCAGTACTTC.

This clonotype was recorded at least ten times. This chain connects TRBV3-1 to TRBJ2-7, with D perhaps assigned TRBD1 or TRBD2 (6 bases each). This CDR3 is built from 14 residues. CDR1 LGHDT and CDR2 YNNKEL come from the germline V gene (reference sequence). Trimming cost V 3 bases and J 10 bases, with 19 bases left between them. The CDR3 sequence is CASSQGGSLYGQYV. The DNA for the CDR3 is TGTGCCAGCAGCCAGGGGGGCTCCCTCTACGGACAGTACGTC.

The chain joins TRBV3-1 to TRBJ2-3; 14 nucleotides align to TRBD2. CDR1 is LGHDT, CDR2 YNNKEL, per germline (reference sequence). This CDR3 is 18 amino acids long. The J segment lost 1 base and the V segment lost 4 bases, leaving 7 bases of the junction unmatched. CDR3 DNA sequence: TGTGCCAGCAGCCCTCGGACTAGCGGGAGGAGTGGCACAGATACGCAGTATTTT. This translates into CASSPRTSGRSGTDTQYF.

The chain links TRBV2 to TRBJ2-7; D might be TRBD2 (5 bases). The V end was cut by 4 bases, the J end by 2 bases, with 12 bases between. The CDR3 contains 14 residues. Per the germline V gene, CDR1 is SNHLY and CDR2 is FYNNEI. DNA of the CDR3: TGTGCCAGCAGTGGAAGGGAGACCCCCTACGAGCAGTACGTC. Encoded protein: CASSGRETPYEQYV.

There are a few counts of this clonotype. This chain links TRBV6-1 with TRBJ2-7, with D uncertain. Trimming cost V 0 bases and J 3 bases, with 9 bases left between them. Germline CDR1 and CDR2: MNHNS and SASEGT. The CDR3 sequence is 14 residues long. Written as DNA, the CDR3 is TGTGCCAGCAGTGAAGCCCCTACCGACTACGAGCAGTACGTC. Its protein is CASSEAPTDYEQYV.

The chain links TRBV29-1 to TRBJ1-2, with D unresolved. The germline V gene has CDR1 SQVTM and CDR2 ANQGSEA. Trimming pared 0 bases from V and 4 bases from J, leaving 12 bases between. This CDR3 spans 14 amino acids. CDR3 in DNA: TGCAGCGTTGAAGACCCGACGGCTTTCTATGGCTACACCTTC. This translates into CSVEDPTAFYGYTF.

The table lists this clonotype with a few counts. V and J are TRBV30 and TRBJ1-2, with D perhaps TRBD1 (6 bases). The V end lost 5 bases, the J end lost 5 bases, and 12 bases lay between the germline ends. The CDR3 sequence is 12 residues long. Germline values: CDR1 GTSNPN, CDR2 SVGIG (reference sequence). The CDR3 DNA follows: TGTGCCTGGGCAGGGGCGAATTATGGCTACACCTTC. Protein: CAWAGANYGYTF.

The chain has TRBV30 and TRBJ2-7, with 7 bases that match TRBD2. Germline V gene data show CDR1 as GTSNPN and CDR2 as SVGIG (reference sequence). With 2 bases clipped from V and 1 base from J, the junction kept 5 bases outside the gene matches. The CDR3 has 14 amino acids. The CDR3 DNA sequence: TGTGCCTGGAGTACGGGAGGCCCTTCCTACGAGCAGTACTTC. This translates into CAWSTGGPSYEQYF.

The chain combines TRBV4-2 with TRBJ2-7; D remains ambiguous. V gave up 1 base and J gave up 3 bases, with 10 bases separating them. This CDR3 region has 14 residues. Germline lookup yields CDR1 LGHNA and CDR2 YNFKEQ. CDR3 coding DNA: TGTGCCAGCAGCCAAGCCGTGAACAACTACGAGCAGTACTTC. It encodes CASSQAVNNYEQYF.

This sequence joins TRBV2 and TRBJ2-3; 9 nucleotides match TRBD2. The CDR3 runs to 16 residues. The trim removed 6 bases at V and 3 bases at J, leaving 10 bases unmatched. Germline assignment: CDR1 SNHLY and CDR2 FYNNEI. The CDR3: CASRWSSGRKTDTQYF. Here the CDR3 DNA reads TGTGCCAGCAGGTGGAGTAGCGGGAGAAAAACAGATACGCAGTATTTT.

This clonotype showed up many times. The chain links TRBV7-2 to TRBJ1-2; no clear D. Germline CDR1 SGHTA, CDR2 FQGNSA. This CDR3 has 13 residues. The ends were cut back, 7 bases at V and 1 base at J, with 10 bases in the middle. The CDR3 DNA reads TGTGCCAGCAACCAAGGCCTTAACTATGGCTACACCTTC. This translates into CASNQGLNYGYTF.

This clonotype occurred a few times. CDR3 amino acids: CASSLAVGKGQPQHF. The CDR3 DNA reads as TGTGCCAGCAGCTTGGCGGTAGGGAAAGGTCAGCCCCAGCATTTT. V is TRBV5-5 and J is TRBJ1-5; D uncertain. V was clipped by 0 bases and J by 6 bases, with 13 bases between them. This CDR3 comprises 15 residues. Looked up from germline, CDR1 is SGHKS and CDR2 is YYEKEE (reference sequence).

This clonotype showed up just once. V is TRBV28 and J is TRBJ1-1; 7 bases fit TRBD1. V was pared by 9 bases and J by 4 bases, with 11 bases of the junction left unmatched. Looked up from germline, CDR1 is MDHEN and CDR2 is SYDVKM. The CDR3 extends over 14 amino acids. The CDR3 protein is CARSVTGQFTEAFF. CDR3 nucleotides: TGTGCCAGAAGCGTAACGGGACAGTTCACTGAAGCTTTCTTT.

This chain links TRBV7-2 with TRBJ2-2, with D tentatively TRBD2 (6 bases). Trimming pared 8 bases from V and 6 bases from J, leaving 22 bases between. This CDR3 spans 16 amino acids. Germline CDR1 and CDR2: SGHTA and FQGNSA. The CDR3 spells CASGGAGSTNPGELFF. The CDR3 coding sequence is TGTGCCAGCGGCGGAGCCGGGAGTACAAACCCCGGGGAGCTGTTTTTT.

CDR3 protein: CASNPVAGADYNEQFF. As DNA, the CDR3 is TGTGCCAGCAACCCAGTAGCGGGAGCCGACTACAATGAGCAGTTCTTC. The chain joins TRBV6-2 or TRBV6-3 to TRBJ2-1, with 9 bases lining up with TRBD2. This CDR3 region has 16 residues. V gave up 7 bases and J gave up 3 bases; unmatched junction bases: 10. In germline, CDR1 is MNHEY, CDR2 SVGEGT.

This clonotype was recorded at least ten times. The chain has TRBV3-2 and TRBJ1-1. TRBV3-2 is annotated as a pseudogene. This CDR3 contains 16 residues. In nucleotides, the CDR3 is TGTGCCAGCAGCCACACTCCTAAAAACGGGGACACTGAAGCTTTCTTT. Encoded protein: CASSHTPKNGDTEAFF.

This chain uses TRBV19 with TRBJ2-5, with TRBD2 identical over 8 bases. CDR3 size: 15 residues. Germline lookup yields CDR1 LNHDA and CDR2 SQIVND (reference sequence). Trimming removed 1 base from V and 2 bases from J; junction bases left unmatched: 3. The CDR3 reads CASSIAGGKQETQYF. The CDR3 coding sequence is TGTGCCAGTAGTATAGCGGGAGGGAAACAAGAGACCCAGTACTTC. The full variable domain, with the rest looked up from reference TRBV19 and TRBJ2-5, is DGGITQSPKYLFRKEGQNVTLSCEQNLNHDAMYWYRQDPGQGLRLIYYSQIVNDFQKGDIAEGYSVSREKKESFPLTVTSAQKNPTAFYLCASSIAGGKQETQYFGPGTRLLVL.

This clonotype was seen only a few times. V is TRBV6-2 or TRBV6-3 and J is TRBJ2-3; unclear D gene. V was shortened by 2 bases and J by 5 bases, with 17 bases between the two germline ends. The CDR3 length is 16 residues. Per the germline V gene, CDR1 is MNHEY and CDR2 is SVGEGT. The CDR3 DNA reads TGTGCCAGCAGTTACCCCCCCCGGACGAAGGAAGATACGCAGTATTTT. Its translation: CASSYPPRTKEDTQYF.

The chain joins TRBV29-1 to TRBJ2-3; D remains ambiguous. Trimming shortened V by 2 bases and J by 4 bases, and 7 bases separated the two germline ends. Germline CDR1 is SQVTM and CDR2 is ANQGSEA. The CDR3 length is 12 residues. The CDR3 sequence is CSVEFGADTQYF. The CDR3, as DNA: TGCAGCGTTGAATTTGGGGCAGATACGCAGTATTTT.